This record looks at one T cell receptor beta chain sequence and its context. TCRdb independently ran MiXCR on the 5' RACE reads; one entry per CDR3 protein. The sample carries 35,000 to 55,000 distinct CDR3 sequences, about 23% recorded once. The data derive from a study of early T cells in non-severe SARS-CoV-2 infection. Trimming took 3 bases from V and 0 from J, leaving 30 bases between them. The germline V gene has CDR1 KGHSH and CDR2 LQKENI. CDR3 length: 22 residues. This clonotype originated in an adult who was a healthcare worker with PCR-confirmed SARS-CoV-2 infection or an uninfected control (not recorded which). This chain links TRBV18 with TRBJ2-1; possible D gene TRBD1, 10 bases. The input for sequencing was whole blood, taken at baseline. CDR3 loop: CASSPMGQGQAGGPFSYNEQFF. The CDR3 DNA is TGTGCCAGCTCACCGATGGGACAGGGGCAAGCGGGGGGCCCTTTCTCCTACAATGAGCAGTTCTTC. Using reference TRBV18 and TRBJ2-1 for the parts outside the CDR3, the full variable domain is NAGVMQNPRHLVRRRGQEARLRCSPMKGHSHVYWYRQLPEEGLKFMVYLQKENIIDESGMPKERFSAEFPKEGPSILRIQQVVRGDSAAYFCASSPMGQGQAGGPFSYNEQFFGPGTRLTVL.